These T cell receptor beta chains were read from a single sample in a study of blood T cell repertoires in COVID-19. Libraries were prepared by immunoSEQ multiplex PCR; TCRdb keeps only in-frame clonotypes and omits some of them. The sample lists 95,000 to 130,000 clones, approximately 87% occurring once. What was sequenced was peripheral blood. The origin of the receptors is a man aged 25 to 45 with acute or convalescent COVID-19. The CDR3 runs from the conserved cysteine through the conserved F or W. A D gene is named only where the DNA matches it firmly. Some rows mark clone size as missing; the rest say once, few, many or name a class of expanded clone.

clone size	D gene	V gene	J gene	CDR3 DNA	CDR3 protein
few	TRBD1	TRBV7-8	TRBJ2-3	TGTGCCAGCAGTCCGGGACAGGGGGCCGCAGATACGCAGTATTTT	CASSPGQGAADTQYF
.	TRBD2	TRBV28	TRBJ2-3	TGTGCCAGCAGTCGACTAGCGGGGGGGCCGAGAGATACGCAGTATTTT	CASSRLAGGPRDTQYF
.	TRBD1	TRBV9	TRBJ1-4	TGTGCCAGCAGCTTAACAGGGGCAACTAATGAAAAACTGTTTTTT	CASSLTGATNEKLFF
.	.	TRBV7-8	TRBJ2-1	TGTGCCAGCAGTTTACAGGGTGTATCGTACAATGAGCAGTTCTTC	CASSLQGVSYNEQFF
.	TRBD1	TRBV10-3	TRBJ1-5	TGTGCCATCAGTGAGTCCCGGACAGGGGCCCGGCCCCAGCATTTT	CAISESRTGARPQHF
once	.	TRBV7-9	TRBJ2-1	TGTGCCAGCAGCTTAGGTTACGGTAGCTCCTACAATGAGCAGTTCTTC	CASSLGYGSSYNEQFF
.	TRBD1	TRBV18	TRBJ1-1	TGTGCCAGCTCACAACAGGGACAGATTATGAACACTGAAGCTTTCTTT	CASSQQGQIMNTEAFF
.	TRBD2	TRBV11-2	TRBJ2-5	TGTGCCAGCAGCTTAGGGGGGCTGACTAGCGGGGTCCAAGAGACCCAGTACTTC	CASSLGGLTSGVQETQYF
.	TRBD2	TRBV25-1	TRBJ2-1	TGTGCCAGCAGTGAATATCTGGCAGCGGGGGGAGGTAATGAGCAGTTCTTC	CASSEYLAAGGGNEQFF
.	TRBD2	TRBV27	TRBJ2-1	TGTGCCAGCAGTAACCAAGCGGGAGGAACCTACAATGAGCAGTTCTTC	CASSNQAGGTYNEQFF
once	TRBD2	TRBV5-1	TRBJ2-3	TGCGCCAGCAGCGACATCCTAGCGGGAGGATCGGATACGCAGTATTTT	CASSDILAGGSDTQYF
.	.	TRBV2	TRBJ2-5	TGTGCCAGCAGTGAAAGACTATTGAGGACCCAGTACTTC	CASSERLLRTQYF
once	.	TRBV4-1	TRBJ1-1	TGCGCCAGCAGCCAACAGGGAGGCGGGAACACTGAAGCTTTCTTT	CASSQQGGGNTEAFF
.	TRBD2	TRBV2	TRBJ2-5	TGTGCCAGCAGGTGGACTAGCGGGAGCTCGGAGACCCAGTACTTC	CASRWTSGSSETQYF
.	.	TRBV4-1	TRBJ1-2	TGCGCCAGCAGCAAATACAGCGGCCGGGCCGCCGATAACTATGGCTACACCTTC	CASSKYSGRAADNYGYTF
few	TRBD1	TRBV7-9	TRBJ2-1	TGTGCCAGCAGCTCGAGCACCGGGACAGGATGGGATGAGCAGTTCTTC	CASSSSTGTGWDEQFF
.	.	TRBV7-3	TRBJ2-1	TGTGCCAGCAGCTCAGGGTTCAGCTCCTACAATGAGCAGTTCTTC	CASSSGFSSYNEQFF
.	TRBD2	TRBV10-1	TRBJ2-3	TGCGCCAGCAGTGAGAGGCTAGCGGAGGTGGATACGCAGTATTTT	CASSERLAEVDTQYF
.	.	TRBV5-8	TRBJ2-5	TGTGCCAGCAGCTTGGGGGATACTAGGCAAGAGACCCAGTACTTC	CASSLGDTRQETQYF
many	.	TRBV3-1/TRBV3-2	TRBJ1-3	TGTGCCAGCAGTTACTCCGGGTTCTCTGGAAACACCATATATTTT	CASSYSGFSGNTIYF
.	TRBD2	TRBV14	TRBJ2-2	TGTGCCAGCAGCCAAGACTCTCTAGCGGGAGGGCCAACCGGGGAGCTGTTTTTT	CASSQDSLAGGPTGELFF
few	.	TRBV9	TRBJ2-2	TGTGCCAGCAGCGTAGCTGAGGCCGCCGGGGAGCTGTTTTTT	CASSVAEAAGELFF
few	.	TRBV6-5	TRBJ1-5	TGTGCCAGCCAGGACAGCTATAGCAATCAGCCCCAGCATTTT	CASQDSYSNQPQHF
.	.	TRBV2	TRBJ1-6	TGTGCCAGCAGTGCGGGCAGGGGTAATTCACCCCTCCACTTT	CASSAGRGNSPLHF
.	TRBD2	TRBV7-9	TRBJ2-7	TGTGCCAGCAGCTTCGATATCCGCGGGGGGAGCGAGCAGTACTTC	CASSFDIRGGSEQYF
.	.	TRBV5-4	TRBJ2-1	TGTGCCAGCAGCCTGGATTCGGAGATCTCCGATGAGCAGTTCTTC	CASSLDSEISDEQFF
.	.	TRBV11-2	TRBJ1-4	TGTGCCAGCAGCGCCCGACGGGGGGCTAATGAAAAACTGTTTTTT	CASSARRGANEKLFF
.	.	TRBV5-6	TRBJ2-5	TGTGCCAGCAGCTGGGACTCCCAAGAGACCCAGTACTTC	CASSWDSQETQYF
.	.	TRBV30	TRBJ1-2	TGTGCCTGGAGTGTACGTGGGGCACCAAACTATGGCTACACCTTC	CAWSVRGAPNYGYTF
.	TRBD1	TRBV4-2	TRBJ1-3	TGTGCCAGCAGCCAGGTTACCGGGACAGGAGGAAACACCATATATTTT	CASSQVTGTGGNTIYF
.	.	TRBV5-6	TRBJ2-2	TGTGCCAGCAGCTTTGGACTGACAACCGGGGAGCTGTTTTTT	CASSFGLTTGELFF
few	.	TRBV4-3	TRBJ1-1	TGCGCCAGCAGCCAAGTTTGGCCGAACACTGAAGCTTTCTTT	CASSQVWPNTEAFF
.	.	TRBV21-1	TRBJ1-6	TGTGCCAGCACCTCAGGGGAGATTATGGGTTCACCCCTCCACTTT	CASTSGEIMGSPLHF
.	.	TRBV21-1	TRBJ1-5	TGTGCCAGCAGCAAGAACACAGCCCCTAGCAATCAGCCCCAGCATTTT	CASSKNTAPSNQPQHF
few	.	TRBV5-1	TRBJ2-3	TGCGCCAGCAGCTTTGGCGCTCGGGGCACAGATACGCAGTATTTT	CASSFGARGTDTQYF
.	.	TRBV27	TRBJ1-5	TGTGCCAGCAGCACAGGAGGCAATCAGCCCCAGCATTTT	CASSTGGNQPQHF
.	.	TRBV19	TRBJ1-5	TGTGCCAGTAGAATCACAGCGGGTTTGGGCAATCAGCCCCAGCATTTT	CASRITAGLGNQPQHF
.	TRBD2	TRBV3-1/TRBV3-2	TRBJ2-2	TGTGCCAGCAGCCGAGCGGGACTTAGAGGCGGGGAGCTGTTTTTT	CASSRAGLRGGELFF
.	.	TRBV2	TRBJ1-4	TGTGCCAGCAGCGAACAGGGTTCAACTAATGAAAAACTGTTTTTT	CASSEQGSTNEKLFF
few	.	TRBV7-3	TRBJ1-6	TGTGCCAGCGGGAGCTCCTATAATTCACCCCTCCACTTT	CASGSSYNSPLHF
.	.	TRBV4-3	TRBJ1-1	TGCGCCAGCAGCCAAGATATGATGCGGGGGCGCTTGGCTGAAGCTTTCTTT	CASSQDMMRGRLAEAFF
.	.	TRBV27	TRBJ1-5	TGTGCCAGCAGTTTCCGACTGGACAATCAGCCCCAGCATTTT	CASSFRLDNQPQHF
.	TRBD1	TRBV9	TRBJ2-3	TGTGCCAGCAGCGACGGACAGGGGAGCGGGGCTACGCAGTATTTT	CASSDGQGSGATQYF
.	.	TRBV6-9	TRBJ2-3	TGTGCCAGCAAGGCCCAGGGGAGCACAGATACGCAGTATTTT	CASKAQGSTDTQYF
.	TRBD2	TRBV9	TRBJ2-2	TGTGCCAGCAGCGGAACTAGCGACCCCACCGGGGAGCTGTTTTTT	CASSGTSDPTGELFF
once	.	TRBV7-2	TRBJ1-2	TGTGCCAGCACTCATGGGAGTCGCTATGGCTACACCTTC	CASTHGSRYGYTF
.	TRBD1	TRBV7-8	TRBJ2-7	TGTGCCAGCAGCTTACGGGACAGGGGAAACGAGCAGTACTTC	CASSLRDRGNEQYF
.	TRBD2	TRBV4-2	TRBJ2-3	TGTGCCAGCAGCCATGTAGCGGGAGAGGTACCCACAGATACGCAGTATTTT	CASSHVAGEVPTDTQYF
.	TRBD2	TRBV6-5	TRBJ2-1	TGTGCCAGCAGTTACTCTACTAGCGGGAGTGGTGAGCAGTTCTTC	CASSYSTSGSGEQFF
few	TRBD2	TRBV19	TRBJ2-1	TGTGCCAGTAGTATCGTAGGGGCGGGAGGTTACAATGAGCAGTTCTTC	CASSIVGAGGYNEQFF
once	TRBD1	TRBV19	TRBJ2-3	TGTGCCAGTAGTAGACAGGGAGATACGCAGTATTTT	CASSRQGDTQYF
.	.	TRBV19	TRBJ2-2	TGTGCCAGTAGTCGAAGACCCCCGCTAGGAACCGGGGAGCTGTTTTTT	CASSRRPPLGTGELFF
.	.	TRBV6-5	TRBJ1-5	TGTGCCAGCAGCACGGTGGTAAGCAATCAGCCCCAGCATTTT	CASSTVVSNQPQHF
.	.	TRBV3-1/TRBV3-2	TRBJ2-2	TGTGCCGCCGGAGGTGTCTCGAACACCGGGGAGCTGTTTTTT	CAAGGVSNTGELFF
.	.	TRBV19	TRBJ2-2	TGTGCCAGTAAGGGTAGGGGTTCTGGGGAGCTGTTTTTT	CASKGRGSGELFF
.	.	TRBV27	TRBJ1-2	TGTGCCAGCAGTTTATCGATGGACAGCTACTATGGCTACACCTTC	CASSLSMDSYYGYTF
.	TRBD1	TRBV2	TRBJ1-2	TGTGCCAGCAGTGAATATCCCACAGGGGATGGTGGCTACACCTTC	CASSEYPTGDGGYTF
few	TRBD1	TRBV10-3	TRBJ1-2	TGTGCCATCCCTTTACCGGGACAGAACTATGGCTACACCTTC	CAIPLPGQNYGYTF